Described below is a single T cell receptor beta chain sequence and its context. What it binds is not known. CDR3 length: 13 amino acids. Germline V CDR1 and CDR2: ENHRY, SYGVKD. The germline V and J ends were trimmed by 3 bases and 6 bases, with 12 bases remaining between them. Cells designated naive CD8 were CD45RO-negative and were positively selected for CCR7, with terminally differentiated effector memory CD45RA+ cells excluded. Sequenced by immunoSEQ multiplex PCR; TCRdb stores in-frame clones only, minus some. The table records millions of clones, approximately 94% of them present only once. This sample stems from a study of shared clonotypes between healthy human individuals. On the study more broadly: Serving as donors were two women and a few men, whose ages spanned 18 to 49.

Study-level findings and limits: Sample collection involved blood only; tissue repertoires are likely different. For naive CD4 cells, approximately 5% of clonotypes were shared across a handful of donors.

This receptor was identified in a man between 18 and 29 years old in good health. This chain links TRBV10-3 with TRBJ2-7, with a tentative D call TRBD1 (5 bases). What was sequenced was naive CD8+ T cells sorted from blood. This chain's CDR3 is CAISDKGLGEQYF. The CDR3 DNA sequence: TGTGCCATCAGTGATAAGGGGCTTGGCGAGCAGTACTTC.